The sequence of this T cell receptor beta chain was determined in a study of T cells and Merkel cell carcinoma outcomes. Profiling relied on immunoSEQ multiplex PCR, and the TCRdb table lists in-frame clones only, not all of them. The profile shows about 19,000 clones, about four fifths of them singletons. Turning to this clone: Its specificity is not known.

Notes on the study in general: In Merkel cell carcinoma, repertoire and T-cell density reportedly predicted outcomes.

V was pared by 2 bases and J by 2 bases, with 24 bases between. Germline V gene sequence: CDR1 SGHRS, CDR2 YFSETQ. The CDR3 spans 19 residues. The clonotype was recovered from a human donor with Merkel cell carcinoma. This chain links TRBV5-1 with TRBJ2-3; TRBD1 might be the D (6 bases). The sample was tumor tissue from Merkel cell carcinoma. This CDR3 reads CASSLGTKVEWGHTDTQYF. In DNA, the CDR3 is TGCGCCAGCAGCTTAGGGACAAAGGTAGAGTGGGGTCACACAGATACGCAGTATTTT.